The sequence of this T cell receptor (beta chain) was determined in a study of CD8+ T cells in alopecia areata. Study-wide results and limits: Scalp clonality dropped significantly under tofacitinib, as did expanded CD8+ top-100 clones. Throughout tofacitinib, many expanded lesional clones continued to persist in scalp and blood.

The treatment was: oral pan-JAK inhibitor, 5-10 mg twice daily. Lesional scalp tissue (obtained by punch biopsy) and peripheral blood were collected from alopecia areata patients. Sorting of PBMCs yielded the CD4+ and CD8+ T cells. cDNA prepared by RNA extraction and subsequent reverse transcription served as the template for sequencing. TCRdb's copy holds only in-frame clones and misses some; the assay was immunoSEQ multiplex PCR. There are roughly 99,000 clones in the sample; around 83% occur only once, and roughly a quarter lies in the top ten. On this clone itself: As yet, its antigen is unknown.

The CDR3 has 16 amino acids. Germline assignment: CDR1 SGHNT and CDR2 YENEEA. J was trimmed by 3 bases and V by 5 bases; bases with no gene match: 8. The receptor's source is a human donor with alopecia areata. The chain has TRBV11-3 and TRBJ2-3; TRBD1 agrees at 10 bases. The sample here was CD8+ T cells sorted from blood, taken at week 24, from a patient treated with tofacitinib. CDR3 sequence (DNA): TGTGCCAGCAGCACCCGACAGGGGGCCCTAACAGATACGCAGTATTTT. Its translation: CASSTRQGALTDTQYF.